This TCR beta chain was recorded in a study of patients and donors after allogeneic stem cell transplantation (dated by TCRdb to the early 2020s). The protocol used for the library was RT-PCR. This sample was sequenced with a NextSeq 550. Starting from the raw public reads, TCRdb applied fastp trimming at Q25, assembled clones with MiXCR and retained in-frame beta chains. One record per CDR3 amino acid sequence lists the most common genes and DNA. The sample profile shows about 400,000 distinct CDR3 sequences; around 15% of them were found once. Jointly, the top ten make up just over 7% of the sample. The cysteine opens and the phenylalanine closes a CDR3 of 15 amino acids. Only the CDR3 region is kept as DNA, spanning 45 bases read in frame from base 1. From a lookup of the germline V gene, CDR1 and CDR2 are WSHSY and SAAADI. Trimming at the junction amounts to 2 bases on V and 0 bases on J, and the germline ends lie 10 bases apart.

Points on this clonotype: Its cognate antigen has yet to be identified. There are no base qualities to consult, and no much larger clone falls within one base.

The source of this sequence is a human donor who was either an allogeneic HSCT recipient or a stem cell or donor lymphocyte infusion donor (not recorded which). It is not recorded whose cells these are; they may come from a transplant donor. This sequence uses TRBV10-2 and TRBJ2-5; TRBD2 is a weak D gene call, 6 bases matching. The specimen sequenced was blood, either unsorted or a sorted T cell fraction (not recorded which). The CDR3 has the sequence CASSEGTAYQETQYF. The sequence in DNA is TGCGCCAGCAGTGAGGGGACTGCTTACCAAGAGACCCAGTACTTC.